Described below is a single T cell receptor (beta chain) sequence and its context. Antigen: not known. The data originate from a study of T cell responses to AZD1222 COVID-19 vaccine. The study, taken as a whole, reports: Of the AZD1222 recipients, only five to seven were seropositive at baseline. Repertoire sampling occurred only after the peak T cell response. White British ancestry dominated among donors, who included more females, and clonal diversity was possibly underestimated. Reports say nearly half of spike-specific TCRs go after unmutated variant regions.

Libraries were prepared by immunoSEQ multiplex PCR; TCRdb keeps only in-frame clonotypes and omits some of them. Of approximately 140,000 clones listed, 80% to 90% were seen once; the top ten hold approximately 3.1%. The sequence was collected from an adult in good health. The material was peripheral blood, obtained on day 0 of AZD1222 vaccination.

As DNA, the CDR3 is TGTGCCAGCAGTAATGGGGGGCCTGGAAACACCATATATTTT. This encodes CASSNGGPGNTIYF. The chain is built from TRBV6-5 and TRBJ1-3, with D tentatively TRBD1 (6 bases). Trimming took 5 bases from V and 2 from J, leaving 10 bases between them. This CDR3 is built from 14 residues. Germline V gives CDR1 MNHEY, CDR2 SVGAGI.